One sample yielded the 28 T cell receptor beta chains listed below, sequenced in a study of cytomegalovirus exposure and HLA in healthy donors. In the PCR, 60 Vbeta and 13 Jbeta primers were used. Sequencing was performed with immunoSEQ multiplex PCR; in TCRdb, only in-frame clones are kept and a portion is missing. This table holds 80,000 to 95,000 clones, over 70% found once. The specimen was PBMCs. These receptors all stem from a man younger than 30 in good health and CMV-seropositive.

V and J are TRBV28 and TRBJ1-1, with a tentative D call TRBD1 (5 bases). The CDR3 runs 11 residues. CDR1 and CDR2 (germline): MDHEN, SYDVKM. The ends were cut back, 8 bases at V and 3 bases at J, with 7 bases in the middle. The CDR3 region has the DNA TGTGCCAGCCAGGGTTACACTGAAGCTTTCTTT. Protein sequence: CASQGYTEAFF.

The chain carries TRBV4-1 and TRBJ1-2, with D uncertain. Germline CDR1 reads MGHRA; CDR2 reads YSYEKL. The CDR3 is 17 amino acids. V lost 1 base, J lost 7 bases, and 22 bases lay in between. For the CDR3, the DNA is TGCGCCAGCAGCCAAGTTCCCTTAGGGAGAGAACGAGGTGGCTACACCTTC. Translating gives CASSQVPLGRERGGYTF.

V usage is TRBV10-3 and J usage is TRBJ1-5; no reliable D call. Per the germline V gene, CDR1 is ENHRY and CDR2 is SYGVKD. Trimming took off 5 bases at V and 4 bases at J, with 6 bases between the two ends. CDR3 length equals 12 residues. For the CDR3, the DNA is TGTGCCATCAGTAACCGGAATCAGCCCCAGCATTTT. Protein sequence: CAISNRNQPQHF.

The V call is TRBV6-4, the J call TRBJ2-3; 8 bases fit TRBD1. CDR1 MRHNA and CDR2 SNTAGT come from the germline V gene. This CDR3 is 13 amino acids long. Trimming cost V 8 bases and J 1 base; bases outside gene matches: 2. Here the CDR3 DNA reads TGTGCCAGCGGACAGGGCGGCACAGATACGCAGTATTTT. Protein product: CASGQGGTDTQYF.

This chain uses TRBV18 with TRBJ2-7, with 7 bases fitting TRBD1. The junction had 3 bases not matched to a gene; V was cut back by 6 bases and J by 1 base. The CDR3 sequence is 13 residues long. Germline V lookup: CDR1 KGHSH, CDR2 LQKENI. DNA of the CDR3: TGTGCCAGCTCGCACAGGGGATCCTACGAGCAGTACTTC. Its translation: CASSHRGSYEQYF.

V and J are TRBV28 and TRBJ1-1; the D gene is possibly TRBD1 (5 bases). V gave up 7 bases and J gave up 1 base, with 10 bases separating them. This CDR3 spans 13 amino acids. Germline V lookup: CDR1 MDHEN, CDR2 SYDVKM. The CDR3 DNA reads TGTGCCAGCAACCGACAGAAGAACACTGAAGCTTTCTTT. Its protein is CASNRQKNTEAFF.

CDR3 bases: TGTGCCAGCAGCCAATCCACAGGGCGGGGAGGGTACGAGCAGTACTTC. The encoded protein is CASSQSTGRGGYEQYF. V gene TRBV4-2 combines with J gene TRBJ2-7; D perhaps matches TRBD2 (7 bases). The CDR3 has 16 residues. Trimming cost V 2 bases and J 4 bases, with 18 bases left between them. The germline CDR1 and CDR2 sequences are LGHNA and YNFKEQ.

V gene TRBV29-1 combines with J gene TRBJ2-5; 8 positions agree with TRBD2. Trimming removed 7 bases from V and 2 bases from J; junction bases left unmatched: 9. This CDR3 contains 14 residues. Germline V CDR1 and CDR2: SQVTM, ANQGSEA. The CDR3 spells CSASSGSYQETQYF. Written as DNA, the CDR3 is TGCAGCGCGTCCAGCGGGAGCTATCAAGAGACCCAGTACTTC.

Only one count was recorded for this clone. The chain links TRBV28 to TRBJ2-3, with D hard to call. Germline V gene lookup returns CDR1 MDHEN and CDR2 SYDVKM. V lost 6 bases and J 0 bases, leaving 19 bases between the germline ends. The CDR3 consists of 17 residues. CDR3 DNA sequence: TGTGCCAGCAGGACCCAAGAGGCAGAAACTAGCACAGATACGCAGTATTTT. It yields the protein CASRTQEAETSTDTQYF.

This rearrangement joins TRBV4-1 to TRBJ1-1, with 7 bases fitting TRBD1. Per the germline V gene, CDR1 is MGHRA and CDR2 is YSYEKL. The CDR3 totals 15 residues. V was pared by 3 bases and J by 3 bases, with 7 bases of the junction left unmatched. Here the CDR3 DNA reads TGCGCCAGCAGCCACCGACAGGGAGTGGACACTGAAGCTTTCTTT. Encoded protein: CASSHRQGVDTEAFF.

The chain combines TRBV6-5 with TRBJ2-7; 10 nucleotides match TRBD1. The CDR3 is made up of 15 amino acids. J gave up 2 bases and V 7 bases, and 8 bases lay outside the gene matches. Germline-derived CDR1 and CDR2 are MNHEY and SVGAGI. CDR3 nucleotide sequence: TGTGCCAGCAAACCGGGACAGGGGACTACCTACGAGCAGTACTTC. Translating gives CASKPGQGTTYEQYF.

The V call is TRBV6-5, the J call TRBJ1-2; 8 bases agree with TRBD1. The CDR3 runs 13 residues. Germline V lookup: CDR1 MNHEY, CDR2 SVGAGI. Trimming took 8 bases from V and 4 from J; bases not matched to a gene: 6. The CDR3 nucleotides read TGTGCCAGCTCCTCGACAGGGGCCTATGGCTACACCTTC. It translates to CASSSTGAYGYTF.

The genes are TRBV6-5 and TRBJ2-4, with 10 bases that match TRBD1. Germline V gives CDR1 MNHEY, CDR2 SVGAGI. V gave up 8 bases and J gave up 4 bases; unmatched junction bases: 2. CDR3 length equals 13 residues. The CDR3 DNA follows: TGTGCCAGCCGGACAGGGGGGAAAAACATTCAGTACTTC. As protein: CASRTGGKNIQYF.

The rearrangement links TRBV29-1 to TRBJ2-7, with 9 nucleotides matching TRBD1. With V trimmed by 7 bases and J by 0 bases, 4 bases remained unmatched. Germline CDR1 is SQVTM and CDR2 is ANQGSEA. The CDR3 contains 13 residues. The CDR3: CSATGQGSYEQYF. DNA for the CDR3: TGCAGCGCAACGGGACAGGGCTCCTACGAGCAGTACTTC.

This clone was detected only once. This rearrangement joins TRBV4-1 to TRBJ2-7; 10 bases are a match to TRBD1. J gave up 5 bases and V 4 bases, and 11 bases lay outside the gene matches. Germline V gene lookup returns CDR1 MGHRA and CDR2 YSYEKL. The CDR3 has 16 residues. DNA of the CDR3: TGCGCCAGCAGCCGCCGACAGGGGGCGCCGCCGGACGAGCAGTACTTC. Residues: CASSRRQGAPPDEQYF.

In this sample, this clone turned up once. The chain links TRBV7-9 to TRBJ1-2; 7 bases fit TRBD1. The junction had 2 bases not matched to a gene; V was cut back by 3 bases and J by 4 bases. Germline CDR1 SEHNR, CDR2 FQNEAQ (reference sequence). The CDR3 is 13 residues long. The CDR3 sequence is CASSFNRGYGYTF. As DNA, the CDR3 is TGTGCCAGCAGCTTTAACAGGGGCTATGGCTACACCTTC.

The J gene is TRBJ2-7, the V gene TRBV29-1, with 10 bases identical to TRBD2. Germline values: CDR1 SQVTM, CDR2 ANQGSEA. Trimming took 8 bases from V and 1 from J; bases not matched to a gene: 5. This CDR3 has 13 residues. CDR3 in amino acids: CSSRAGGSYEQYF. DNA of the CDR3: TGCAGCTCGCGAGCGGGAGGGTCCTACGAGCAGTACTTC.

The CDR3 reads CASSLDRLVNYGYTF. Here the CDR3 DNA reads TGTGCCAGCAGCTTAGATCGGTTGGTTAACTATGGCTACACCTTC. V is TRBV11-2 and J is TRBJ1-2; D is undetermined. V gave up 0 bases and J gave up 1 base, with 9 bases separating them. The germline gives CDR1 SGHAT, CDR2 FQNNGV. CDR3 length equals 15 residues.

CDR3 DNA sequence: TGTGCCAGCAGTGCCATGGACAGGGAGAATGAAAAACTGTTTTTT. Amino acid sequence: CASSAMDRENEKLFF. The rearrangement links TRBV25-1 to TRBJ1-4; 8 bases align to TRBD1. With 4 bases clipped from V and 5 bases from J, the junction kept 6 bases outside the gene matches. Germline V gene sequence: CDR1 MGHDK, CDR2 SYGVNS. The CDR3 covers 15 residues. The full variable domain, rest sourced from reference TRBV25-1 and TRBJ1-4, is EADIYQTPRYLVIGTGKKITLECSQTMGHDKMYWYQQDPGMELHLIHYSYGVNSTEKGDLSSESTVSRIRTEHFPLTLESARPSHTSQYLCASSAMDRENEKLFFGSGTQLSVL.

The genes are TRBV9 and TRBJ2-3; D possibly corresponds to TRBD2 (5 bases). The CDR3 has 15 residues. Trimming cost V 0 bases and J 4 bases, with 12 bases left between them. Germline V gene data show CDR1 as SGDLS and CDR2 as YYNGEE. CDR3: CASSVEDSVADTQYF. CDR3 bases: TGTGCCAGCAGCGTAGAAGATAGCGTAGCAGATACGCAGTATTTT.

The chain uses TRBV28 and TRBJ2-7; 12 nucleotides align to TRBD1. The CDR3 extends over 13 amino acids. Germline V gives CDR1 MDHEN, CDR2 SYDVKM. V shed 11 bases and J 5 bases; nucleotides not matched to a gene: 7. The CDR3 protein is CAGLGQGAHEQYF. CDR3 nucleotides: TGTGCCGGCCTGGGACAGGGGGCCCACGAGCAGTACTTC.

The genes are TRBV11-2 and TRBJ1-5; the D gene is possibly TRBD1 (5 bases). Germline CDR1 SGHAT, CDR2 FQNNGV. CDR3 size: 13 residues. Between the trimmed V and J ends, which lost 0 bases and 9 bases, there was a span of 9 bases. The CDR3 region is CASSLDQGRPQHF. The CDR3 DNA is TGTGCCAGCAGCTTAGACCAGGGCCGGCCCCAGCATTTT.

CDR3 sequence (DNA): TGCAGTATTTGGGACAGGCACGAGCAGTACTTC. Amino acids: CSIWDRHEQYF. V is TRBV29-1 and J is TRBJ2-7, with 8 bases matching TRBD1. The germline V gene encodes CDR1 SQVTM and CDR2 ANQGSEA. The CDR3 extends over 11 amino acids.

This chain connects TRBV14 to TRBJ2-7, with TRBD2 identical over 7 bases. This CDR3 is built from 15 residues. Germline CDR1 SGHDN, CDR2 FVKESK. After removal of 1 base from V and 2 bases from J, the junction contained 5 bases not matched to a gene. CDR3 sequence: CASSQALAATYEQYF. The CDR3 nucleotides read TGTGCCAGCAGCCAAGCCCTAGCGGCTACCTACGAGCAGTACTTC.

This chain uses TRBV9 with TRBJ2-7; the match to TRBD2 covers 8 bases. The CDR3 length is 16 residues. Losses at the gene ends were 0 bases for V and 7 bases for J; bases not matched to a gene: 12. Looked up from germline, CDR1 is SGDLS and CDR2 is YYNGEE. In DNA, the CDR3 is TGTGCCAGCAGCGTAGCGGGGGGGGGTGCCCTTAGGGAGCAGTACTTC. Translation gives CASSVAGGGALREQYF.

In its sample, this clone was seen once. This chain joins TRBV4-1 and TRBJ2-2; 8 nucleotides match TRBD1. V lost 3 bases, J lost 4 bases, and 4 bases stayed unmatched. Germline values: CDR1 MGHRA, CDR2 YSYEKL. This CDR3 has 15 residues. The DNA of the CDR3 is TGCGCCAGCAGCCACCGGACAGGGCTCACCGGGGAGCTGTTTTTT. This sequence encodes CASSHRTGLTGELFF.

In its sample, this clone was seen a few times. V usage is TRBV29-1 and J usage is TRBJ2-3, with 7 bases aligning to TRBD1. In germline, CDR1 is SQVTM, CDR2 ANQGSEA. J gave up 1 base and V 7 bases, and 14 bases lay outside the gene matches. The length of the CDR3 is 16 residues. The CDR3 here is CSALDMTGRGTDTQYF. The CDR3 nucleotides are TGCAGCGCTCTGGACATGACAGGGAGAGGCACAGATACGCAGTATTTT.

The chain joins TRBV28 to TRBJ2-5, with TRBD1 as a possible D gene (6 bases). Trimming cost V 1 base and J 14 bases, with 14 bases left between them. The CDR3 is made up of 12 amino acids. Germline V gene lookup returns CDR1 MDHEN and CDR2 SYDVKM. CDR3 sequence (DNA): TGTGCCAGCAGTTTATACCGACAGGTGAATTACTTC. It codes for CASSLYRQVNYF.